The rows below give T cell receptor beta chains drawn from one sample of a study of T cell responses to AZD1222 COVID-19 vaccine. Produced via immunoSEQ multiplex PCR; TCRdb's table is partial and in-frame only. The data show 120,000 to 150,000 clones, more than 85% seen once. Sample: peripheral blood, taken on day 0 of AZD1222 vaccination. The receptors come from an adult in good health. CDR3s include the opening cysteine and the closing phenylalanine or tryptophan. The order of the fields is clone size, J gene, D gene, V gene, CDR3 DNA, CDR3 protein. A D gene is named only where the DNA matches it firmly. Expanded clones get a size class; other rows say once, few or many, or leave the size out.

clone size: .
J gene: TRBJ1-5
D gene: TRBD1
V gene: TRBV3-1/TRBV3-2
CDR3 DNA: TGTGCCAGCAGCCAGACAGGGAAGGGCAATCAGCCCCAGCATTTT
CDR3 protein: CASSQTGKGNQPQHF

clone size: .
J gene: TRBJ1-4
D gene: .
V gene: TRBV3-1/TRBV3-2
CDR3 DNA: TGTGCCAGCAGCCAAGCCGGGCAGGACGAAAAACTGTTTTTT
CDR3 protein: CASSQAGQDEKLFF

clone size: .
J gene: TRBJ2-1
D gene: TRBD2
V gene: TRBV12-3/TRBV12-4
CDR3 DNA: TGTGCCAGCAGCGAAGGACTAGCGGGGACCTTCTTC
CDR3 protein: CASSEGLAGTFF

clone size: .
J gene: TRBJ1-5
D gene: .
V gene: TRBV5-5
CDR3 DNA: TGTGCCAGCAGCTACGACCCGGACCGTTGGCAGCCCCAGCATTTT
CDR3 protein: CASSYDPDRWQPQHF

clone size: .
J gene: TRBJ1-1
D gene: TRBD1
V gene: TRBV7-9
CDR3 DNA: TGTGCCAGCAGCTTCCGACAGGGGCGGGGTACTGAAGCTTTCTTT
CDR3 protein: CASSFRQGRGTEAFF

clone size: once
J gene: TRBJ1-1
D gene: .
V gene: TRBV9
CDR3 DNA: TGTGCCAGCAGCGTGAAAATGAACACTGAAGCTTTCTTT
CDR3 protein: CASSVKMNTEAFF

clone size: .
J gene: TRBJ1-1
D gene: .
V gene: TRBV7-9
CDR3 DNA: TGTGCCAGCAGCTTGCAGACTAGGGGCACTGAAGCTTTCTTT
CDR3 protein: CASSLQTRGTEAFF

clone size: .
J gene: TRBJ1-1
D gene: .
V gene: TRBV2
CDR3 DNA: TGTGCCAGCAGTGTACAGGAGAACACTGAAGCTTTCTTT
CDR3 protein: CASSVQENTEAFF

clone size: .
J gene: TRBJ2-7
D gene: .
V gene: TRBV5-1
CDR3 DNA: TGCGCCAGCAGCTTGGGGCCTACGGGAAAGAACGAGCAGTACTTC
CDR3 protein: CASSLGPTGKNEQYF

clone size: .
J gene: TRBJ1-1
D gene: .
V gene: TRBV6-5
CDR3 DNA: TGTGCCAGTCGGTGGGGGCGGAACACTGAAGCTTTCTTT
CDR3 protein: CASRWGRNTEAFF

clone size: .
J gene: TRBJ1-2
D gene: .
V gene: TRBV20-1
CDR3 DNA: TGCAGTGCTACCGGGGGGTTGGGTTACACCTTC
CDR3 protein: CSATGGLGYTF

clone size: .
J gene: TRBJ1-2
D gene: .
V gene: TRBV7-9
CDR3 DNA: TGTGCCAGCAGGAGTGGACCCGAGGCTTATGGCTACACCTTC
CDR3 protein: CASRSGPEAYGYTF

clone size: .
J gene: TRBJ2-1
D gene: TRBD2
V gene: TRBV5-5
CDR3 DNA: TGTGCCAGCAGCTTGATTAGCGGGAGCTCCTACAATGAGCAGTTCTTC
CDR3 protein: CASSLISGSSYNEQFF

clone size: .
J gene: TRBJ2-5
D gene: .
V gene: TRBV2
CDR3 DNA: TGTGCCAGCACCCTATTTGGGGGTTCCCAAGAGACCCAGTACTTC
CDR3 protein: CASTLFGGSQETQYF

clone size: .
J gene: TRBJ2-3
D gene: .
V gene: TRBV11-2
CDR3 DNA: TGTGCCAGCAGCTTGGGGTGGGGGGCCAGCACAGATACGCAGTATTTT
CDR3 protein: CASSLGWGASTDTQYF

clone size: .
J gene: TRBJ1-1
D gene: .
V gene: TRBV7-2
CDR3 DNA: TGTGCCAGCAGCTTAGCGTTGGGCAAGACTGAAGCTTTCTTT
CDR3 protein: CASSLALGKTEAFF

clone size: .
J gene: TRBJ2-7
D gene: .
V gene: TRBV30
CDR3 DNA: TGTGCCTGGAGTGTACATAGGGCGCGGGCCGAGCAGTACTTC
CDR3 protein: CAWSVHRARAEQYF

clone size: .
J gene: TRBJ2-7
D gene: TRBD1
V gene: TRBV7-2
CDR3 DNA: TGTGCCAGCAGCTTAGTGGGACAGGGGGTTTTTGAGCAGTACTTC
CDR3 protein: CASSLVGQGVFEQYF

clone size: .
J gene: TRBJ2-7
D gene: .
V gene: TRBV5-1
CDR3 DNA: TGCGCCAGCCGCGACGGGGCGGAAACCTACGAGCAGTACTTC
CDR3 protein: CASRDGAETYEQYF

clone size: .
J gene: TRBJ1-1
D gene: .
V gene: TRBV2
CDR3 DNA: TGTGCCAGCAGTGAGCAGGGCCGGTACACTGAAGCTTTCTTT
CDR3 protein: CASSEQGRYTEAFF

clone size: .
J gene: TRBJ2-2
D gene: TRBD2
V gene: TRBV29-1
CDR3 DNA: TGCAGCGTTTATAGCGGGAGGGAAACCGGGGAGCTGTTTTTT
CDR3 protein: CSVYSGRETGELFF

clone size: .
J gene: TRBJ2-2
D gene: .
V gene: TRBV10-2
CDR3 DNA: TGCGCCAGCAGTGAGTCCGGGGGATATTCCGGGGAGCTGTTTTTT
CDR3 protein: CASSESGGYSGELFF

clone size: .
J gene: TRBJ1-1
D gene: .
V gene: TRBV5-1
CDR3 DNA: TGCGCCAGCAGCTTGGGGCCCGGGGCAAACCCTGAAGCTTTCTTT
CDR3 protein: CASSLGPGANPEAFF

clone size: few
J gene: TRBJ1-5
D gene: TRBD1
V gene: TRBV2
CDR3 DNA: TGTGCCAGCAGGGAAGACAGGGGAGGGAATCAGCCCCAGCATTTT
CDR3 protein: CASREDRGGNQPQHF

clone size: .
J gene: TRBJ2-6
D gene: .
V gene: TRBV30
CDR3 DNA: TGTGCCTGGGCTGGTGGGGCCAACGTCCTGACTTTC
CDR3 protein: CAWAGGANVLTF

clone size: many
J gene: TRBJ2-1
D gene: TRBD1
V gene: TRBV2
CDR3 DNA: TGTGCCAGCAGTGATATGGGGACAGGGGAATACAATGAGCAGTTCTTC
CDR3 protein: CASSDMGTGEYNEQFF

clone size: .
J gene: TRBJ1-5
D gene: .
V gene: TRBV29-1
CDR3 DNA: TGCAGCGCCGGACATAGCAATCAGCCCCAGCATTTT
CDR3 protein: CSAGHSNQPQHF

clone size: .
J gene: TRBJ2-2
D gene: .
V gene: TRBV6-5
CDR3 DNA: TGTGCCAGCAGTCCCCGAGGGGGGCGCGGGGAGCTGTTTTTT
CDR3 protein: CASSPRGGRGELFF

clone size: .
J gene: TRBJ2-3
D gene: .
V gene: TRBV3-1/TRBV3-2
CDR3 DNA: TGTGCCAGCAGCGATATACAGGGTGACAGGCTAGATACGCAGTATTTT
CDR3 protein: CASSDIQGDRLDTQYF

clone size: .
J gene: TRBJ2-3
D gene: TRBD1
V gene: TRBV27
CDR3 DNA: TGTGCCAGCAACATTTATGGGACAGGGGCGACAGATACGCAGTATTTT
CDR3 protein: CASNIYGTGATDTQYF

clone size: .
J gene: TRBJ1-2
D gene: .
V gene: TRBV7-9
CDR3 DNA: TGTGCCAGCAGCAGATGGACGTCCGTCTATGGCTACACCTTC
CDR3 protein: CASSRWTSVYGYTF

clone size: .
J gene: TRBJ2-5
D gene: .
V gene: TRBV5-1
CDR3 DNA: TGCGCCAGCAGCTTTAAGGTGGGAGTGGTGACCCAGTACTTC
CDR3 protein: CASSFKVGVVTQYF

clone size: .
J gene: TRBJ1-2
D gene: .
V gene: TRBV7-3
CDR3 DNA: TGTGCCAGCAGCCCCCAAGGGGGTTATGGCTACACCTTC
CDR3 protein: CASSPQGGYGYTF

clone size: .
J gene: TRBJ2-1
D gene: .
V gene: TRBV7-2
CDR3 DNA: TGTGCCAGCAGCTCCGGCCTTAGCGATGAGCAGTTCTTC
CDR3 protein: CASSSGLSDEQFF

clone size: .
J gene: TRBJ2-1
D gene: .
V gene: TRBV11-3
CDR3 DNA: TGTGCCAGCAGCCGACGGGGGCCTGAGAGGGATGAGCAGTTCTTC
CDR3 protein: CASSRRGPERDEQFF

clone size: .
J gene: TRBJ1-2
D gene: .
V gene: TRBV19
CDR3 DNA: TGTGCCAGTAGTATTGGTAGCGTGAACTATGGCTACACCTTC
CDR3 protein: CASSIGSVNYGYTF

clone size: .
J gene: TRBJ2-5
D gene: TRBD2
V gene: TRBV7-2
CDR3 DNA: TGTGCCAGCAGCTTAGTAGCGGGAAATGGGGAGACCCAGTACTTC
CDR3 protein: CASSLVAGNGETQYF